This TCR beta chain was identified in a study of PD-1 blockade in classical Hodgkin lymphoma. This table comes from immunoSEQ multiplex PCR, and its TCRdb copy is limited to in-frame clones, with some not included. The data show 100,000 to 130,000 clones, 89% seen once. All the patients suffered relapse after autologous stem cell transplantation, and brentuximab vedotin exposure differed. The germline CDR1 and CDR2 sequences are SGHKS and YYEKEE (reference sequence). CDR3 length equals 13 residues. Trimming took 4 bases from V and 8 from J, leaving 13 bases between them. This TCR was sampled from a human donor with classical Hodgkin lymphoma. This chain links TRBV5-5 with TRBJ2-4; a possible D gene is TRBD1 (6 bases). The sequences come from peripheral blood mononuclear cells (PBMCs), collected before the second cycle of nivolumab. For the CDR3, the DNA is TGTGCCAGCAGCGTCCAGGGGTCGGACATTCAGTACTTC. Its translation is CASSVQGSDIQYF.